Presented here are 10 T cell receptor beta chains from one specimen sequenced in a study of T-cell reconstitution after alpha-beta-depleted transplantation in children. It was with unique molecular identifiers that the TCRbeta library was prepared. TCRdb re-called the PCR reads through MiXCR, storing one row per CDR3 protein. The sample holds a few hundred thousand distinct CDR3 sequences, more than 20% seen once. The sequenced sample was PBMCs, obtained before TCRalphabeta/CD19-depleted stem cell transplant. All receptors derive from a boy in the first two years of life with Wiskott-Aldrich syndrome, due to receive a stem cell transplant.

The chain recombines TRBV5-1 with TRBJ1-1, with D possibly being TRBD1 (6 bases). The germline gives CDR1 SGHRS, CDR2 YFSETQ. Trimming shortened V by 0 bases and J by 6 bases, and 18 bases separated the two germline ends. This CDR3 has 16 amino acids. The CDR3 region is CASSLGTAIVGAEAFF. The CDR3 DNA follows: TGCGCCAGCAGCTTGGGGACAGCCATCGTGGGTGCTGAAGCTTTCTTT.

This sequence joins TRBV21-1 and TRBJ2-5; no DNA check was done on the table's D call, TRBD1. TRBV21-1 is labeled a pseudogene. The CDR3 covers 15 residues. DNA for the CDR3: TGTGCCAGCAGCTGGACAGGGGCATTAGAAGAGACCCAGTACTTC. This translates into CASSWTGALEETQYF.

The chain is built from TRBV29-1 and TRBJ2-3; 7 bases are shared with TRBD2. V was pared by 4 bases and J by 2 bases, with 6 bases of the junction left unmatched. This CDR3 comprises 14 residues. Germline V CDR1 and CDR2: SQVTM, ANQGSEA. As DNA, the CDR3 is TGCAGCGTTGTAGGCGGGAGAGTCACAGATACGCAGTATTTT. Translating gives CSVVGGRVTDTQYF.

This clonotype has just a few counts. CDR3 nucleotides: TGTGCCAGCAGTTTATCGACAGGGGGAAGCACCGGGGAGCTGTTTTTT. It encodes CASSLSTGGSTGELFF. The chain couples TRBV27 to TRBJ2-2; the match to TRBD1 covers 9 bases. The V gene end was trimmed by 0 bases and the J gene end by 4 bases; junction bases not matched to a gene: 3. The CDR3 length is 16 residues. Germline loops: CDR1 MNHEY, CDR2 SMNVEV (reference sequence).

This clonotype was counted between two and nine times. In DNA form, the CDR3 reads TGTGCCAGCAGCGCCTCGGGGGGCAGCCTCTACAATGAGCAGTTCTTC. It is translated as CASSASGGSLYNEQFF. The chain combines TRBV5-4 with TRBJ2-1, with D perhaps TRBD2 (7 bases). The CDR3 has 16 residues. The germline V gene has CDR1 SGHNT and CDR2 YYREEE (reference sequence). Trimming took off 4 bases at V and 3 bases at J, with 17 bases between the two ends.

This clonotype was seen more than once but under ten times. The V and J genes are TRBV4-2 and TRBJ2-1, with a weak D call TRBD2 (6 bases). The CDR3 is 18 amino acids. With 0 bases removed from V and 5 bases from J, the gap between germline ends came to 20 bases. Germline CDR1 reads LGHNA; CDR2 reads YNFKEQ. The CDR3 DNA reads as TGTGCCAGCAGCCAAGACACTAGCACTCACCCCCTAAACAATGAGCAGTTCTTC. Translated: CASSQDTSTHPLNNEQFF.

This clonotype was seen ten or more times. The chain couples TRBV12-3 or TRBV12-4 to TRBJ1-5; D is unresolved. The length of the CDR3 is 13 residues. Trimming took off 1 base at V and 4 bases at J, with 5 bases between the two ends. The CDR3 DNA reads as TGTGCCAGCAGTTTAGGGGCGAATCAGCCCCAGCATTTT. Translating gives CASSLGANQPQHF.

The chain has TRBV12-3 or TRBV12-4 and TRBJ2-2, with D hard to call. CDR3 length equals 15 residues. Trimming left V 6 bases short and J 3 bases short, with 14 bases between. The CDR3 nucleotides are TGTGCCAGCAGCTATATCGGGTCTTACACCGGGGAGCTGTTTTTT. It encodes CASSYIGSYTGELFF.

The V and J genes are TRBV11-2 and TRBJ2-5; TRBD2 matches at 12 bases. This CDR3 contains 18 residues. Germline CDR1 and CDR2: SGHAT and FQNNGV. Germline trimming cut 0 bases from V and 5 bases from J; bases unmatched to any gene: 10. CDR3 in amino acids: CASSLDILLAGGRETQYF. The CDR3 nucleotides read TGTGCCAGCAGCTTAGATATCCTACTAGCGGGAGGAAGGGAGACCCAGTACTTC.

This clonotype was seen a few times. CDR3 coding DNA: TGCGCCAGCAGCTCGATGGGTAGCGGGAGCCACGAGCAGTACTTC. Translating gives CASSSMGSGSHEQYF. The chain employs TRBV5-1 and TRBJ2-7; 9 bases match TRBD2. There are 15 residues in the CDR3. In germline, CDR1 is SGHRS, CDR2 YFSETQ. V lost 3 bases, J lost 5 bases, and 9 bases stayed unmatched.